This T cell receptor beta chain is drawn from a study of prognosis after radiotherapy for stage I lung cancer. Turning to the study itself: Deemed medically inoperable were all patients with non-small cell lung cancer.

Amplification of the TCR beta CDR3 (from genomic DNA) was done by two-round multiplex PCR. Specific primers for each TRBV and TRBJ gene were what first-round PCR used. MiXCR, run by TCRdb on the multiplex PCR reads, gives a single entry per CDR3 protein. The sample consists of about 19,000 distinct CDR3 sequences, 50% of them appearing once. This CDR3 comprises 16 residues. The J segment lost 5 bases and the V segment lost 0 bases, leaving 9 bases of the junction unmatched. Germline V gene lookup returns CDR1 DFQATT and CDR2 SNEGSKA (reference sequence). This receptor was identified in a donor older than 45 with non-small cell lung cancer. V usage is TRBV20-1 and J usage is TRBJ1-5; 8 nucleotides line up with TRBD1. Sequenced material: PBMCs, taken before or after stereotactic body radiation therapy (not recorded which). CDR3 nucleotides: TGCAGTGCTAGAGAGCCCGGGACAGGTATCTATCAGCCCCAGCATTTT. This translates into CSAREPGTGIYQPQHF.